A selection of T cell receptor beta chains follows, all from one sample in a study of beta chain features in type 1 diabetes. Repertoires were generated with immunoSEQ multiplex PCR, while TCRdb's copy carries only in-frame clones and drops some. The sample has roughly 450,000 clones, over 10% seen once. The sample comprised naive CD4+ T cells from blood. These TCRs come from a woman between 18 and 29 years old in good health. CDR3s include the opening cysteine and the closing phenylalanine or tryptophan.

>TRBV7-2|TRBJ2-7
CASSRIRRGSYEQYF
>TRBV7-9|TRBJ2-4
CASSDTPVGNIQYF
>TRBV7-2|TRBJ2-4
CASSPHRDSNIQYF
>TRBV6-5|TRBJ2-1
CASSYGLARNEQFF
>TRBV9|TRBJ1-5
CASSVGSNQPQHF
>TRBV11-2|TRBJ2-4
CASSKLLAKNIQYF
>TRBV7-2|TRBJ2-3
CASSSRQGTDTQYF
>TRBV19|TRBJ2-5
CASSAPAGLQETQYF
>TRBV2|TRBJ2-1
CASSVITEQFF
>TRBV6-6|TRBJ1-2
CASSDRDYGYTF
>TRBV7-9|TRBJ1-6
CASISPGAGNSPLHF